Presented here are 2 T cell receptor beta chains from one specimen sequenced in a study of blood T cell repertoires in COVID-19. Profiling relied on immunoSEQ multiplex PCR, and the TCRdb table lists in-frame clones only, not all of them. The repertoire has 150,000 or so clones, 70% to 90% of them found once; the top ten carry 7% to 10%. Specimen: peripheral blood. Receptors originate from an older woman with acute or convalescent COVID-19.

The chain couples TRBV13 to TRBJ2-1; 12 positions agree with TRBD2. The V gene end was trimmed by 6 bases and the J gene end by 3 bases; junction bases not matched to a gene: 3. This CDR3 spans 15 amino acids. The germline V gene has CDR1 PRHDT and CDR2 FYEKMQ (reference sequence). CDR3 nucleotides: TGTGCCAGCAGACAGGGACTAGCGGGCTACAATGAGCAGTTCTTC. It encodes CASRQGLAGYNEQFF.

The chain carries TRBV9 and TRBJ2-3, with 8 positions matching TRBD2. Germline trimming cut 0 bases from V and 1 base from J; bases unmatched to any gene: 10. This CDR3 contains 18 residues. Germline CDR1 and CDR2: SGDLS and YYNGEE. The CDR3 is CASSVGPAGAGGTDTQYF. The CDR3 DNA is TGTGCCAGCAGCGTAGGCCCAGCGGGGGCCGGGGGCACAGATACGCAGTATTTT.